These 15 T cell receptor beta chains share one sample of origin, sequenced in a study of T cell repertoires in cytomegalovirus infection. TCRdb redid the calling of the reads with MiXCR, one entry per CDR3 protein. The sample shows roughly 230,000 distinct CDR3 sequences, approximately 22% of them seen only once. Sequenced sample: CD8+ T cells from PBMCs. The receptor source for this set is a human donor in good health (CMV status not recorded). Some clones in this sample may be carry-over from other donors' samples.

This clonotype was counted between two and nine times. The V call is TRBV20-1, the J call TRBJ2-7; D may be TRBD2 (5 bases). There are 13 residues in the CDR3. V shed 3 bases and J shed 2 bases, with 11 bases lying between them. From germline, CDR1 is DFQATT and CDR2 SNEGSKA (reference sequence). CDR3 protein: CSARTILTYEQYF. As DNA, the CDR3 is TGCAGTGCTAGGACTATCTTAACCTACGAGCAGTACTTC.

The chain has TRBV4-1 and TRBJ2-1; D call uncertain. CDR1 and CDR2 from the germline V gene are MGHRA and YSYEKL. V lost 0 bases and J lost 6, with 9 bases in between. This CDR3 is built from 14 residues. Here the CDR3 DNA reads TGCGCCAGCAGCCAAGAATTCCCTACCAATGAGCAGTTCTTC. This sequence encodes CASSQEFPTNEQFF.

This chain joins TRBV7-9 and TRBJ2-5; D may be TRBD1 or TRBD2 (5 bases each). This CDR3 has 14 amino acids. Trimming took off 6 bases at V and 1 base at J, with 12 bases between the two ends. From germline, CDR1 is SEHNR and CDR2 FQNEAQ (reference sequence). CDR3 amino acids: CASSIRDPQETQYF. The CDR3 DNA reads TGTGCCAGCAGTATCCGGGACCCCCAAGAGACCCAGTACTTC. The whole variable domain, remainder taken from reference TRBV7-9 and TRBJ2-5, is DTGVSQNPRHKITKRGQNVTFRCDPISEHNRLYWYRQTLGQGPEFLTYFQNEAQLEKSRLLSDRFSAERPKGSFSTLEIQRTEQGDSAMYLCASSIRDPQETQYFGPGTRLLVL.

This clonotype was counted only a few times. The V call is TRBV3-1, the J call TRBJ2-5; D uncertain. Germline V gives CDR1 LGHDT, CDR2 YNNKEL (reference sequence). The germline V and J ends were trimmed by 1 base and 0 bases, with 9 bases remaining between them. The CDR3 is made up of 15 amino acids. In DNA form, the CDR3 reads TGTGCCAGCAGCCAAGTGTCAGTGTACCAAGAGACCCAGTACTTC. Its translation is CASSQVSVYQETQYF.

V and J are TRBV2 and TRBJ1-1; perhaps TRBD1 as D (5 bases). The V end lost 6 bases, the J end lost 0 bases, and 11 bases lay between the germline ends. The CDR3 consists of 14 residues. Germline loops: CDR1 SNHLY, CDR2 FYNNEI. This CDR3 reads CASRPDSMNTEAFF. As DNA, the CDR3 is TGTGCCAGCAGACCTGACAGTATGAACACTGAAGCTTTCTTT. Together with reference TRBV2 and TRBJ1-1, the CDR3 gives the full variable domain: EPEVTQTPSHQVTQMGQEVILRCVPISNHLYFYWYRQILGQKVEFLVSFYNNEISEKSEIFDDQFSVERPDGSNFTLKIRSTKLEDSAMYFCASRPDSMNTEAFFGQGTRLTVV.

The genes are TRBV3-1 and TRBJ1-2, with D unresolved. Germline assignment: CDR1 LGHDT and CDR2 YNNKEL (reference sequence). V was clipped by 0 bases and J by 4 bases, with 9 bases between them. The CDR3 runs 14 residues. Written as DNA, the CDR3 is TGTGCCAGCAGCCAAGATGGGGTCGGCTATGGCTACACCTTC. Translating it yields CASSQDGVGYGYTF. Full variable domain (remainder filled in from reference TRBV3-1 and TRBJ1-2): DTAVSQTPKYLVTQMGNDKSIKCEQNLGHDTMYWYKQDSKKFLKIMFSYNNKELIINETVPNRFSPKSPDKAHLNLHINSLELGDSAVYFCASSQDGVGYGYTFGSGTRLTVV.

There are a few counts of this clonotype. The chain is built from TRBV20-1 and TRBJ1-6; the D is unclear. V lost 0 bases and J lost 9, with 3 bases in between. Germline V gene data show CDR1 as DFQATT and CDR2 as SNEGSKA (reference sequence). The CDR3 sequence is 11 residues long. CDR3 bases: TGCAGTGCTAGAGAGGGTTCACCCCTCCACTTT. Translating it yields CSAREGSPLHF.

The J gene is TRBJ2-7, the V gene TRBV12-3 or TRBV12-4; D uncertain. Trimming stripped 6 bases from V and 7 bases from J, with 13 bases between. This CDR3 spans 12 amino acids. The CDR3 nucleotides read TGTGCCAGCAGCCTTAACCTGGGGGAGCAGTACTTC. Protein: CASSLNLGEQYF.

This clonotype was recorded many times. The chain is built from TRBV5-1 and TRBJ2-3, with TRBD2 matching over 11 bases. The CDR3 has 16 residues. Germline assignment: CDR1 SGHRS and CDR2 YFSETQ. Unmatched junction bases numbered 3, after V lost 0 bases and J lost 3 bases. For the CDR3, the DNA is TGCGCCAGCAGCTTGGTAACTAGCGGGGGAACAGATACGCAGTATTTT. It codes for CASSLVTSGGTDTQYF. Looking up the rest from reference TRBV5-1 and TRBJ2-3 gives the full variable domain: KAGVTQTPRYLIKTRGQQVTLSCSPISGHRSVSWYQQTPGQGLQFLFEYFSETQRNKGNFPGRFSGRQFSNSRSEMNVSTLELGDSALYLCASSLVTSGGTDTQYFGPGTRLTVL.

There are many counts of this clonotype. The gene calls are TRBV7-9 and TRBJ1-1, with TRBD1 as a possible D gene (5 bases). From germline, CDR1 is SEHNR and CDR2 FQNEAQ (reference sequence). The V end was cut by 0 bases, the J end by 5 bases, with 16 bases between. The CDR3 totals 16 residues. The CDR3 DNA reads as TGTGCCAGCAGCTTAGCGCAATTGGGGCGGGGTACTGAAGCTTTCTTT. Its protein product is CASSLAQLGRGTEAFF.

CDR3 DNA sequence: TGTGCCAGCAGTCCTGAGACTAGCGGGGGCTTCGGAGATACGCAGTATTTT. It is translated as CASSPETSGGFGDTQYF. The V call is TRBV28, the J call TRBJ2-3; 12 positions agree with TRBD2. Germline V CDR1 and CDR2: MDHEN, SYDVKM. The CDR3 totals 17 residues. V was pared by 5 bases and J by 5 bases, with 11 bases of the junction left unmatched.

This clonotype was counted only a few times. The rearrangement links TRBV2 to TRBJ2-7, with 11 bases aligning to TRBD2. CDR3 length: 16 amino acids. CDR1 SNHLY and CDR2 FYNNEI come from the germline V gene. V trimming: 0 bases; J trimming: 4 bases; junction bases outside the gene matches: 5. CDR3 sequence reads: CASSEAPSGGLYEQYF. The CDR3 DNA follows: TGTGCCAGCAGTGAAGCTCCTAGCGGGGGGTTGTACGAGCAGTACTTC.

The J gene is TRBJ2-1, the V gene TRBV6-6, with unresolved D. The CDR3 runs 12 residues. CDR1 is MNHNY, CDR2 SVGAGI, per germline (reference sequence). The germline V and J ends were trimmed by 7 bases and 9 bases, with 13 bases remaining between them. In DNA form, the CDR3 reads TGTGCCAGCACCCGCGACGTCGCTGAGCAGTTCTTC. Translation gives CASTRDVAEQFF.

This clonotype came up many times. The rearrangement uses TRBV6-5 and TRBJ2-1, with 9 bases lining up with TRBD2. The CDR3 spans 16 residues. After removal of 0 bases from V and 6 bases from J, the junction contained 6 bases not matched to a gene. Germline V gene sequence: CDR1 MNHEY, CDR2 SVGAGI. In nucleotides, the CDR3 is TGTGCCAGCAGTTACTCTCCTAGCGGGGTCTTCAATGAGCAGTTCTTC. This encodes CASSYSPSGVFNEQFF.

The chain is built from TRBV12-3 or TRBV12-4 and TRBJ2-3; no clear D gene. V was clipped by 0 bases and J by 0 bases, with 7 bases between them. The CDR3 sequence is 15 residues long. The CDR3: CASSLASHSTDTQYF. In nucleotides, the CDR3 is TGTGCCAGCAGTTTAGCTAGCCATAGCACAGATACGCAGTATTTT.